This TCR beta chain was retrieved from a study of OX40 agonist ivuxolimab in advanced cancers. Overall study: Six ivuxolimab dose levels, 0.01 to 10 mg/kg, were given intravenously every 2 weeks.

This CDR3 has 17 amino acids. J lost 0 bases, V lost 4 bases, and 9 bases had no gene match. CDR1 is SEHNR and CDR2 is FQNEAQ in the germline V gene (reference sequence). Using immunoSEQ multiplex PCR, the repertoire was profiled, and TCRdb retains in-frame clones only, with some absent. The sample includes tens of thousands of clones, roughly 89% of them seen just once. Here the sequenced sample was CD4+ or CD8+ T cells sorted from blood, taken in a trial of the OX40 agonist ivuxolimab. The chain uses TRBV7-9 and TRBJ2-5, with TRBD1 matching 9 bases. This receptor was identified in an adult with an advanced solid tumor such as melanoma, head and neck, liver or kidney cancer. CDR3 bases: TGTGCCAGCAGCTCCCGCCGTCGGACAGGGGACCAAGAGACCCAGTACTTC. It encodes CASSSRRRTGDQETQYF.